A single sample is the source of the 9 T cell receptor beta chains below, sequenced in a study of T cells expressing NK-cell markers. One entry per CDR3 protein, without DNA, is what TCRdb gives after re-calling the 5' RACE reads. The table for this sample gives about 260,000 distinct CDR3 sequences. Material: blood T cells: a sorted CD56 or NKG2C T cell subset, CD4+ or CD8+ T cells, or bulk PBMC T cells (not recorded which). These receptors all stem from a woman aged 18 to 69 in good health.

The rearrangement links TRBV30 to TRBJ2-3; TCRdb's assignment of TRBD2 cannot be checked, as there is no DNA. This CDR3 spans 14 amino acids. Germline assignment: CDR1 GTSNPN and CDR2 SVGIG (reference sequence). CDR3 in amino acids: CAWESAGGGDTQYF. Full variable domain (rest looked up from reference TRBV30 and TRBJ2-3): SQTIHQWPATLVQPVGSPLSLECTVEGTSNPNLYWYRQAAGRGLQLLFYSVGIGQISSEVPQNLSASRPQDRQFILSSKKLLLSDSGFYLCAWESAGGGDTQYFGPGTRLTVL.

The J gene is TRBJ2-2, the V gene TRBV20-1; TCRdb names TRBD2, which stays unverified in the absence of DNA. The CDR3 sequence is 14 residues long. Germline V gene sequence: CDR1 DFQATT, CDR2 SNEGSKA (reference sequence). CDR3 sequence reads: CSAWTSPNTGELFF.

V usage is TRBV4-3 and J usage is TRBJ1-5; there is no DNA to check the TCRdb D call of TRBD1. Germline V CDR1 and CDR2: LGHNA, YSLEER. The CDR3 totals 18 residues. CDR3 sequence reads: CASSQGKGGERGNQPQHF.

The rearrangement links TRBV24-1 to TRBJ2-1; TCRdb reports TRBD1, a call that lacks DNA to check it against. The germline gives CDR1 KGHDR, CDR2 SFDVKD. The CDR3 loop spans 16 amino acids. The CDR3 sequence: CATSDLKGQGLNEQFF.

J is TRBJ2-1 and V is TRBV5-5. Germline-derived CDR1 and CDR2 are SGHKS and YYEKEE (reference sequence). CDR3 length equals 15 residues. The CDR3 spells CASSLAPFSYNEQFF.

The V call is TRBV7-2, the J call TRBJ2-1; TCRdb designates TRBD2, a call that cannot be tested without DNA. This CDR3 comprises 16 residues. Per germline, CDR1 SGHTA and CDR2 FQGNSA. This chain's CDR3 is CASSFSGTRGPNEQFF. Based on the CDR3 plus reference TRBV7-2 and TRBJ2-1, the full variable domain is GAGVSQSPSNKVTEKGKDVELRCDPISGHTALYWYRQSLGQGLEFLIYFQGNSAPDKSGLPSDRFSAERTGGSVSTLTIQRTQQEDSAVYLCASSFSGTRGPNEQFFGPGTRLTVL.

The gene calls are TRBV10-3 and TRBJ2-5; lacking DNA, the TRBD2 call made by TCRdb goes unchecked. The CDR3 extends over 16 amino acids. Germline V gives CDR1 ENHRY, CDR2 SYGVKD. The CDR3 sequence is CAIKDLPGPGEGTQYF.

This chain uses TRBV15 with TRBJ2-1; TCRdb calls TRBD1, which cannot be checked without DNA. This CDR3 has 15 residues. Looked up from germline, CDR1 is LNHNV and CDR2 is YYDKDF (reference sequence). The CDR3 loop is CATSYDRLSYNEQFF.

The gene calls are TRBV20-1 and TRBJ2-5; TCRdb's D call of TRBD2 is untestable without DNA. The CDR3 runs to 16 residues. CDR1 DFQATT and CDR2 SNEGSKA come from the germline V gene (reference sequence). CDR3 residues: CSARASGTPRKETQYF.